This TCR beta chain was found in a study of T cell changes during pregnancy in multiple sclerosis. This clone was counted once. Profiled with immunoSEQ multiplex PCR; TCRdb holds only in-frame clones, not every one. The data hold fewer than 65,000 clones, with about 91% observed a single time. The CDR3 is made up of 13 amino acids. V was shortened by 5 bases and J by 4 bases, with 11 bases between the two germline ends. The germline V gene has CDR1 SGHAT and CDR2 FQDESV (reference sequence). V gene TRBV11-1 combines with J gene TRBJ1-2; TRBD1 might be the D (5 bases). This TCR was recovered from a female donor with multiple sclerosis, enrolled in a pregnancy study. Here the sequenced sample was peripheral blood, taken before pregnancy. CDR3 coding DNA: TGTGCCAGCAGCACCGCAGGGATCTATGGCTACACCTTC. This sequence encodes CASSTAGIYGYTF.